The T cell receptor (beta chain) described here comes from a study of early T cells in non-severe SARS-CoV-2 infection. Study context: Alpha and beta chains were unpaired, from unsorted whole-blood bulk RNA. Study-level points and caveats: Anti-spike CD8 responses were favored in VDJdb matching, and private and CD4 specificities were missed.

Trimming stripped 5 bases from V and 8 bases from J, with 12 bases between. The CDR3 spans 12 residues. The germline gives CDR1 MDHEN, CDR2 SYDVKM. Tagging with unique molecular identifiers was applied to individual cDNA molecules. TCRdb itself ran the 5' RACE reads through MiXCR, one entry per CDR3 protein. The data hold some 55,000 distinct CDR3 sequences, with roughly 12% observed a single time. Details on this clonotype: Its antigen is unknown.

The TCR sequence derives from an adult who was a healthcare worker with PCR-confirmed SARS-CoV-2 infection or an uninfected control (not recorded which). Sequencing was done on a sample of whole blood. The chain combines TRBV28 with TRBJ1-2; D remains ambiguous. The CDR3 coding sequence is TGTGCCAGCAGTGGAGTATTGAGAGGCTACACCTTC. Protein: CASSGVLRGYTF.